This T cell receptor (beta chain) comes out of a study of identical twins. The CDR3 has 16 amino acids. Germline V gene lookup returns CDR1 SGHRS and CDR2 YFSETQ. TCRdb recomputed calls from the 5' RACE reads with MiXCR, one row per CDR3 protein. The sample carries roughly 1,500,000 distinct CDR3 sequences, about 32% recorded once. Worth noting for this clonotype: A junction boundary mismatches the germline segment, possibly from a read error.

This TCR derives from a newborn girl in good health. The chain combines TRBV5-1 with TRBJ2-1; TRBD2 matches 10 bases. The sample was cord blood. The CDR3: CASSYRLAGSYDEQFF. For the CDR3, the DNA is TGCGCCAGCAGCTACCGACTAGCGGGCTCCTACGATGAGCAGTTCTTC.